These 15 T cell receptor beta chains were all obtained from the same sample, sequenced in a study of blood T cells in healthy people across ages. A J-beta primer mix and a sample-barcoded 5' primer were used in a second PCR of about 7 to 12 cycles. A single record per CDR3 protein comes from TCRdb applying MiXCR to the 5' RACE reads. The sample yields about 780,000 distinct CDR3 sequences, around 50% seen once. Specimen: blood. The receptors were gathered from a man older than 75 in good health.

Comments on this clonotype: One base away lies a much larger clone, so this may be a sequencing read error. This chain links TRBV7-2 with TRBJ2-7, with D perhaps given as TRBD1 or TRBD2 (6 bases each). The CDR3 contains 15 residues. Germline values: CDR1 SGHTA, CDR2 FQGNSA. The CDR3 region has the DNA TGTCCCAGCAGCTTAGAGGCAGGGGAGGCCTACGAGCAGTACTTC. This gives the protein CPSSLEAGEAYEQYF.

There are a few counts of this clonotype. The chain uses TRBV20-1 and TRBJ2-7, with 8 bases matching TRBD2. Per the germline V gene, CDR1 is DFQATT and CDR2 is SNEGSKA (reference sequence). V lost 3 bases to trimming and J lost 7 bases; unmatched junction nucleotides: 11. CDR3 length equals 14 residues. The CDR3 DNA sequence: TGCAGTGCTAGGGTGAGACTAGCGTTAAATGAGCAGTACTTC. Protein: CSARVRLALNEQYF.

The rearrangement links TRBV25-1 to TRBJ1-6; D is perhaps TRBD1 (5 bases). Trimming removed 3 bases at V and 7 bases at J, with 7 bases between. CDR1 is MGHDK and CDR2 is SYGVNS in the germline V gene. The CDR3 sequence is 13 residues long. CDR3: CASSEQGNSPLHF. The CDR3 DNA is TGTGCCAGCAGTGAGCAGGGAAATTCACCCCTCCACTTT.

This sequence joins TRBV9 and TRBJ2-1, with a weak D call TRBD2 (7 bases). The CDR3 contains 15 residues. The germline gives CDR1 SGDLS, CDR2 YYNGEE. V was trimmed by 1 base and J by 7 bases, leaving 15 bases between them. The CDR3 loop reads CASSVWGGLENEQFF. Here the CDR3 DNA reads TGTGCCAGCAGCGTATGGGGGGGCCTTGAGAATGAGCAGTTCTTC.

The chain links TRBV29-1 to TRBJ2-7; 10 nucleotides match TRBD1. Germline V gene data show CDR1 as SQVTM and CDR2 as ANQGSEA. This CDR3 region has 13 residues. V was clipped by 5 bases and J by 3 bases; unmatched bases: 4. This chain's CDR3 is CSVSRTGGYEQYF. CDR3 nucleotides: TGCAGCGTTTCACGGACAGGGGGCTACGAGCAGTACTTC.

This clonotype was counted only a few times. The gene calls are TRBV5-1 and TRBJ2-5, with no clear D. Germline assignment: CDR1 SGHRS and CDR2 YFSETQ. This CDR3 has 13 residues. The V and J ends lost 4 bases and 2 bases respectively, with 9 bases between them. CDR3 DNA: TGCGCCAGCAGCACCCCCCCACAAGAGACCCAGTACTTC. Translating it yields CASSTPPQETQYF.

This clonotype has at least ten counts. The genes are TRBV7-2 and TRBJ2-7, with D unclear. The CDR3 runs to 14 residues. CDR1 is SGHTA, CDR2 FQGNSA, per germline. V was shortened by 1 base and J by 0 bases, with 7 bases between the two germline ends. The CDR3 DNA follows: TGTGCCAGCAGCTTAGTAGCTAGCTCCTACGAGCAGTACTTC. Protein product: CASSLVASSYEQYF.

As regards this clonotype: This clone may be a read error of a much larger clone one base away. J is TRBJ2-5 and V is TRBV12-3 or TRBV12-4; D is possibly TRBD2 (5 bases). The J call may be faulty, since TRBJ2-1 better matches the DNA end. This CDR3 comprises 16 residues. CDR3 residues: CASSLGVAKTQETQFF. The CDR3 DNA is TGTGCCAGCAGTTTAGGGGTAGCGAAGACCCAAGAGACCCAGTTCTTC.

This clonotype was detected a few times. As DNA, the CDR3 is TGTGCCAGCTCACCTACCGGGACAGGGGGCAGGACTGAAGCTTTCTTT. Amino acid sequence: CASSPTGTGGRTEAFF. The chain has TRBV18 and TRBJ1-1; 12 nucleotides match TRBD1. Trimming at V came to 3 bases and at J to 5 bases, leaving 7 bases not matched to a gene. CDR1 and CDR2 (germline): KGHSH, LQKENI. This CDR3 is 16 amino acids long. The full variable domain, rest sourced from reference TRBV18 and TRBJ1-1, is NAGVMQNPRHLVRRRGQEARLRCSPMKGHSHVYWYRQLPEEGLKFMVYLQKENIIDESGMPKERFSAEFPKEGPSILRIQQVVRGDSAAYFCASSPTGTGGRTEAFFGQGTRLTVV.

Worth noting for this clonotype: A much larger clone is a single base away; this may be a read error. This sequence joins TRBV5-1 and TRBJ2-1, with a weak D call TRBD2 (6 bases). The ends were cut back, 3 bases at V and 3 bases at J, with 10 bases in the middle. Germline V lookup: CDR1 SGHRS, CDR2 YFSETQ. The CDR3 is made up of 14 amino acids. The CDR3 sequence: CASSWRGSYNEQFF. In DNA, the CDR3 is TGCGCCAGCAGCTGGCGGGGTAGCTACAATGAGCAGTTCTTC. The whole variable domain, remainder taken from reference TRBV5-1 and TRBJ2-1, is KAGVTQTPRYLIKTRGQQVTLSCSPISGHRSVSWYQQTPGQGLQFLFEYFSETQRNKGNFPGRFSGRQFSNSRSEMNVSTLELGDSALYLCASSWRGSYNEQFFGPGTRLTVL.

This clonotype was detected only once. The gene calls are TRBV28 and TRBJ2-5; 7 bases match TRBD2. The J segment lost 5 bases and the V segment lost 8 bases, leaving 8 bases of the junction unmatched. CDR1 is MDHEN, CDR2 SYDVKM, per germline. This CDR3 is built from 13 residues. CDR3 region: CASRFWGGETQYF. Here the CDR3 DNA reads TGTGCCAGCCGGTTCTGGGGGGGGGAGACCCAGTACTTC.

The chain has TRBV5-5 and TRBJ2-5, with 7 positions matching TRBD1. The CDR3 contains 17 residues. V lost 5 bases to trimming and J lost 0 bases; unmatched junction nucleotides: 13. The germline gives CDR1 SGHKS, CDR2 YYEKEE (reference sequence). CDR3 sequence (DNA): TGTGCCAGCAGGCCCCGACCTAGACAGGGTTACCAAGAGACCCAGTACTTC. It encodes CASRPRPRQGYQETQYF.

About this clonotype itself: At one end the junction does not follow the germline gene, possibly because of a read error. The V call is TRBV28, the J call TRBJ2-3; the D is unclear. The CDR3 extends over 12 amino acids. Germline CDR1 is MDHEN and CDR2 is SYDVKM. This chain's CDR3 is CTSSAALSTQYF. The DNA for the CDR3 is TGTACCAGCAGCGCTGCTTTAAGTACGCAGTATTTT.

The chain has TRBV5-1 and TRBJ2-2; D is unclear. CDR1 is SGHRS, CDR2 YFSETQ, per germline. The CDR3 length is 15 residues. Trimming removed 0 bases from V and 1 base from J, with 7 bases in between. This chain's CDR3 is CASSLGWRNTGELFF. The CDR3 DNA reads TGCGCCAGCAGCTTGGGCTGGCGGAACACCGGGGAGCTGTTTTTT.

This clonotype has a count of ten or more. The chain joins TRBV5-1 to TRBJ2-1; D may be TRBD2 (6 bases). CDR1 is SGHRS, CDR2 YFSETQ, per germline. This CDR3 comprises 12 residues. The germline V and J ends were trimmed by 0 bases and 15 bases, with 13 bases remaining between them. The CDR3, as DNA: TGCGCCAGCAGCTTGGAATCAGGACTACGGTTCTTC. Residues: CASSLESGLRFF.